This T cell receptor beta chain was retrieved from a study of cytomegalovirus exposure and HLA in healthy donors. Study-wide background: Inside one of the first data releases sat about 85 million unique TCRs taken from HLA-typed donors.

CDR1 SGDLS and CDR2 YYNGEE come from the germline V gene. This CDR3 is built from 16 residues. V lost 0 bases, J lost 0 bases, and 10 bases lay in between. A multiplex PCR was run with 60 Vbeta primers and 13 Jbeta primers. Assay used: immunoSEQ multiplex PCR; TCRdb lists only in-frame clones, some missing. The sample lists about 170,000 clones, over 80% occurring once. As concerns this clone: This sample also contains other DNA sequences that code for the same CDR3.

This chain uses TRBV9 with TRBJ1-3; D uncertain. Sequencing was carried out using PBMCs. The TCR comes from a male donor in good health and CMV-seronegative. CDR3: CASSVAGTASGNTIYF. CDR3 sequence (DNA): TGTGCCAGCAGCGTAGCTGGTACAGCCTCTGGAAACACCATATATTTT.